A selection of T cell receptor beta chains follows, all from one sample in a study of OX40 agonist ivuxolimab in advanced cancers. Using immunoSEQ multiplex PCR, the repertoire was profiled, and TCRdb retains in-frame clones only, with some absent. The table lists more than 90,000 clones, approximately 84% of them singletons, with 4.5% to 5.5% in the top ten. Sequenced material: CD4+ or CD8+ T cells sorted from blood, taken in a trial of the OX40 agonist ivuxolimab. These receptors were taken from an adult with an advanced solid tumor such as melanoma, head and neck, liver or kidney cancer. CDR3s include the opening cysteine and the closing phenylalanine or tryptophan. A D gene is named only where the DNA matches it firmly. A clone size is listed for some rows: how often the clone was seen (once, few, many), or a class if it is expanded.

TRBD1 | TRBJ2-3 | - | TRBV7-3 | TGTGCCAGCAGCCTGACAGGGGCGGACACAGATACGCAGTATTTT | CASSLTGADTDTQYF
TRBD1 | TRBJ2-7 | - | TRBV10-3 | TGTGCCATTGCCTCGACCGGGACAGGGCTGGTCGAGCAGTACTTC | CAIASTGTGLVEQYF
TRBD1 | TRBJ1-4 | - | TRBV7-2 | TGTGCCAGCAGCTTAGGTCCGGGACAGAGTAATGAAAAACTGTTTTTT | CASSLGPGQSNEKLFF
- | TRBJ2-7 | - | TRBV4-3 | TGCGCCAGCAGCCAAGATGGGGACACCGACTACTACGAGCAGTACTTC | CASSQDGDTDYYEQYF
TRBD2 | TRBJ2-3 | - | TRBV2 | TGTGCCAGCAGTGAAGGAGCGGGGTTCACAGATACGCAGTATTTT | CASSEGAGFTDTQYF
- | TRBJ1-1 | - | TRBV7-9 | TGTGCCAGCAGCTTGGAAAGGGACGGCACTGAAGCTTTCTTT | CASSLERDGTEAFF
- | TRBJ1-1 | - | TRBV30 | TGTGCCTGGAATAAGGGGGGGATGGGAGCTTTCTTT | CAWNKGGMGAFF
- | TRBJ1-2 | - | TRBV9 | TGTGCCAGCAGCGAAGCCTTGGGGTATGGCTACACCTTC | CASSEALGYGYTF
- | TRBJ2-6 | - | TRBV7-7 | TGTGCCAGCAGCCCACAGCCTGGGGCCAACGTCCTGACTTTC | CASSPQPGANVLTF
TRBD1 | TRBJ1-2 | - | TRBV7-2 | TGTGCCAGCAGTTCGGCCGGGACAGGGACCCCCAACTATGGCTACACCTTC | CASSSAGTGTPNYGYTF
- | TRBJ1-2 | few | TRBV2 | TGTGCCAGCGGTTTGGGTATCGAGGGCTACACCTTC | CASGLGIEGYTF
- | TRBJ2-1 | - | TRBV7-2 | TGTGCCAGCAGCTTTGAGGTCGCCAATGAGCAGTTCTTC | CASSFEVANEQFF
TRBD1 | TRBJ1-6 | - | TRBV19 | TGTGCCAGTAGTATAGTCGCCGGGACAGATAATTCACCCCTCCACTTT | CASSIVAGTDNSPLHF
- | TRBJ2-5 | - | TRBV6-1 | TGTGCCAGCAGTGGGTCGTGGGCCGTAGGTGGAGAGACCCAGTACTTC | CASSGSWAVGGETQYF
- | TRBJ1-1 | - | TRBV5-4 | TGTGCCAGCAGCTTGGAGGACAGGAACACTGAAGCTTTCTTT | CASSLEDRNTEAFF
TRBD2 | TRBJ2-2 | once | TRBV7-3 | TGTGCCAGCAGCTTAATCGGGAGGGCGAACACCGGGGAGCTGTTTTTT | CASSLIGRANTGELFF
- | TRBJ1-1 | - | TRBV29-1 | TGCAGCGTTGTACGACAAGTGAACACTGAAGCTTTCTTT | CSVVRQVNTEAFF
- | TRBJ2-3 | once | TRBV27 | TGTGCCAGCAGTTCGCGCTTTACAGATACGCAGTATTTT | CASSSRFTDTQYF
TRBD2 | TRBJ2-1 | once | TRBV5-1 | TGCGCCAGCAGCTTGGGACTAGCGGACAATGAGCAGTTCTTC | CASSLGLADNEQFF
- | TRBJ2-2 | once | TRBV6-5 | TGTGCCAGCAGTTACGTTTCTCTCACCGGGGAGCTGTTTTTT | CASSYVSLTGELFF
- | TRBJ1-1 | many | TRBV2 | TGTGCCAGCAGTGAAGGGACGAAGGCTTTCTTT | CASSEGTKAFF
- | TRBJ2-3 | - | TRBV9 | TGTGCCAGCAGCTATACCCAGCGTGCAGATACGCAGTATTTT | CASSYTQRADTQYF
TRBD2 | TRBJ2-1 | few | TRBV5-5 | TGTGCCAGCAGCTTCAGTGGTAGCGGGGGGTTATTTTACAATGAGCAGTTCTTC | CASSFSGSGGLFYNEQFF
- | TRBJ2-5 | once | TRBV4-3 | TGCGCCAGCAGCCAAGACTCCGGGGTCCAAGAGACCCAGTACTTC | CASSQDSGVQETQYF
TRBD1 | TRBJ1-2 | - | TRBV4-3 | TGCGCCAGCAGCCAAGAGCGGACAGGGGCTTATCGTGGCTACACCTTC | CASSQERTGAYRGYTF
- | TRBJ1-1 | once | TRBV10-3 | TGTGCCATCAGTGAGTCTGCAGGGATGAACACTGAAGCTTTCTTT | CAISESAGMNTEAFF
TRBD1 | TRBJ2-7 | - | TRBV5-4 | TGTGCCAGCAGAGCCGGGACAGACTCCTACGAGCAGTACTTC | CASRAGTDSYEQYF
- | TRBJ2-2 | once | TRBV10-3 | TGTGCCATCAGCCTACACGGACCTAACACCGGGGAGCTGTTTTTT | CAISLHGPNTGELFF
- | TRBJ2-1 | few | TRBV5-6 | TGTGCCAGCAGTCCCCGTTACAGGGAGTACAATGAGCAGTTCTTC | CASSPRYREYNEQFF
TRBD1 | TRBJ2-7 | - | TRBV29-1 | TGCAGCGTCTCCGGGACAGGGCCCGAGCAGTACTTC | CSVSGTGPEQYF
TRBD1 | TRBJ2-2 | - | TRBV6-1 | TGTGCCATTGCGCCGGGACAGGGTGCCGGGGAGCTGTTTTTT | CAIAPGQGAGELFF